A single sample gave rise to the 8 T cell receptor beta chains below, sequenced in a study of T-cell memory formation after mild COVID-19. Each CDR3 protein is one row after TCRdb ran MiXCR on the 5' RACE reads. The data hold around 250,000 distinct CDR3 sequences, with over 9% observed a single time. The sequenced sample was PBMCs or a T cell subset sorted from them (not recorded which). The receptors shown here come from a man aged 18 to 35 who had mild COVID-19 (a few samples of this study predate the infection). Cell type and time point are not known.

This clonotype turned up a few times. The chain has TRBV7-2 and TRBJ2-1; D possibly matches TRBD1 or TRBD2 (5 bases each). This CDR3 has 15 residues. Trimming removed 7 bases from V and 2 bases from J, with 15 bases in between. Germline CDR1 SGHTA, CDR2 FQGNSA. CDR3 DNA sequence: TGTGCCAGCAAGGTTGGAATGGGGGCCTACAATGAGCAGTTCTTC. Protein: CASKVGMGAYNEQFF.

The chain couples TRBV5-1 to TRBJ2-7; weak D call: TRBD1 (5 bases). V gave up 0 bases and J gave up 3 bases, with 10 bases separating them. This CDR3 region has 14 residues. Germline V gene lookup returns CDR1 SGHRS and CDR2 YFSETQ. The chain's CDR3 is CASSLGAGYYEQYV. DNA of the CDR3: TGCGCCAGCAGCTTGGGGGCAGGGTACTACGAGCAGTACGTC.

This sequence joins TRBV5-4 and TRBJ2-2; the match to TRBD1 covers 8 bases. CDR3 length equals 16 residues. After removal of 2 bases from V and 1 base from J, the junction contained 4 bases not matched to a gene. Germline V CDR1 and CDR2: SGHNT, YYREEE (reference sequence). Written as DNA, the CDR3 is TGTGCCAGCAGCTTAGGAGGGACAGGGAACACCGGGGAGCTGTTTTTT. Protein sequence: CASSLGGTGNTGELFF.

This clonotype was recorded a few times. The chain joins TRBV5-1 to TRBJ2-5; D might be TRBD2 (6 bases). Germline values: CDR1 SGHRS, CDR2 YFSETQ. Trimming left V 5 bases short and J 4 bases short, with 12 bases between. CDR3 size: 13 residues. CDR3 sequence: CASRSSGRETQYF. CDR3 bases: TGCGCCAGCAGGAGTAGCGGCAGAGAGACCCAGTACTTC.

The J gene is TRBJ1-1, the V gene TRBV6-5; TRBD1 matches 7 bases. The CDR3 loop spans 13 amino acids. CDR1 is MNHEY, CDR2 SVGAGI, per germline. V lost 8 bases, J lost 10 bases, and 13 bases stayed unmatched. CDR3 sequence (DNA): TGTGCCAGCGGAAAAGGCCTACAGGGGAGAGCTTTCTTT. Translated: CASGKGLQGRAFF.

This clonotype was counted at least ten times. J is TRBJ2-7 and V is TRBV20-1; D possibly matches TRBD1 or TRBD2 (5 bases each). Trimming pared 0 bases from V and 4 bases from J, leaving 7 bases between. In germline, CDR1 is DFQATT, CDR2 SNEGSKA (reference sequence). This CDR3 spans 12 amino acids. CDR3 in DNA: TGCAGTGCTAGAGAGGGGACGTACGAGCAGTACTTC. Translated: CSAREGTYEQYF.

Only a few counts were recorded for this clonotype. This chain connects TRBV2 to TRBJ2-1; D perhaps matches TRBD2 (5 bases). Trimming left V 7 bases short and J 9 bases short, with 16 bases between. The CDR3 spans 13 residues. Germline CDR1 reads SNHLY; CDR2 reads FYNNEI. The CDR3 DNA sequence: TGTGCCAGCAATACTAGGCCACCTGGTGAGCAGTTCTTC. It encodes CASNTRPPGEQFF.

In this sample, this clonotype turned up many times. The chain couples TRBV5-1 to TRBJ1-2; no firm D call. V was pared by 2 bases and J by 3 bases, with 11 bases between. This CDR3 is 14 amino acids long. Germline CDR1 and CDR2: SGHRS and YFSETQ. The CDR3 reads CASSFDRSHYGYTF. The CDR3 DNA reads as TGCGCCAGCAGCTTTGATCGGAGTCACTATGGCTACACCTTC.